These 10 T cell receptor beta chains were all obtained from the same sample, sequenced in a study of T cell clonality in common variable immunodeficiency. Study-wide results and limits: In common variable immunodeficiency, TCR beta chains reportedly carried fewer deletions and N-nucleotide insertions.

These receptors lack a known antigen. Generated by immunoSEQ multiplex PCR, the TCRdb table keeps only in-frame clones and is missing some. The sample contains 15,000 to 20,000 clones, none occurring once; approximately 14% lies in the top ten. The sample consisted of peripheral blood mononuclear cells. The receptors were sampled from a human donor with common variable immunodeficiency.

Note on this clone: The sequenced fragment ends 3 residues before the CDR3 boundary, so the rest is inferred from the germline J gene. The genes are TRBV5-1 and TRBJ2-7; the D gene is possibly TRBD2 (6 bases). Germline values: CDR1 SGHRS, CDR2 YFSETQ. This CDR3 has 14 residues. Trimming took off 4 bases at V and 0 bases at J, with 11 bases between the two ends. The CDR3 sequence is CASSPQTSSYEQYF. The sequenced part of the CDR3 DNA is TGCGCCAGCAGCCCCCAGACTAGCTCCTACGAG. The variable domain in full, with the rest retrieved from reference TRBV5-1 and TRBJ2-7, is KAGVTQTPRYLIKTRGQQVTLSCSPISGHRSVSWYQQTPGQGLQFLFEYFSETQRNKGNFPGRFSGRQFSNSRSEMNVSTLELGDSALYLCASSPQTSSYEQYFGPGTRLTVT.

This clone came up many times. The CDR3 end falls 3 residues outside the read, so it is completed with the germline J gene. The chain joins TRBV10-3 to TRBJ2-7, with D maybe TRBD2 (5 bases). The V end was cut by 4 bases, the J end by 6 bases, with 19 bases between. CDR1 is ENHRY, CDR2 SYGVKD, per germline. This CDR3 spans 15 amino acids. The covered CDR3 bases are TGTGCCATCAGTGGGGAGCGGATCCTCGGCACCGAG. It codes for CAISGERILGTE. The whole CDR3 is CAISGERILGTEQYF.

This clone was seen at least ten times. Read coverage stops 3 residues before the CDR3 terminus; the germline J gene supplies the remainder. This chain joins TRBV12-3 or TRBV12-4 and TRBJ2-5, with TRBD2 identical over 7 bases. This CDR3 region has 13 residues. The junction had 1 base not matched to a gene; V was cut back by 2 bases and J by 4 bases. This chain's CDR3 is CASSLPSGETQYF. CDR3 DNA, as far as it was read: TGTGCCAGCAGTTTACCTAGCGGAGAGACC.

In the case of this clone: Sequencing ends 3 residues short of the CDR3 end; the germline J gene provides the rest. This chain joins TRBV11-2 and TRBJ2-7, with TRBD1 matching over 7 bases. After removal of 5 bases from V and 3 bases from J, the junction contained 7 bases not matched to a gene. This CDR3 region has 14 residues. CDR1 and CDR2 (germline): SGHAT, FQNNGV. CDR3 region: CASSRRTGGYEQYF. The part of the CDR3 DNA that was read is TGTGCCAGCAGCCGGCGGACAGGAGGCTACGAG.

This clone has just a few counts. This chain's CDR3 is CASSPTISRDTQYF. CDR3 bases read: TGTGCCAGCTCACCAACCATCTCTCGGGATACG. V is TRBV18 and J is TRBJ2-3; D is undetermined. The read comes to an end 3 residues before the CDR3 does, leaving the germline J gene to fill in the end. The CDR3 length is 14 residues. Germline loops: CDR1 KGHSH, CDR2 LQKENI. Trimming removed 2 bases at V and 6 bases at J, with 12 bases between.

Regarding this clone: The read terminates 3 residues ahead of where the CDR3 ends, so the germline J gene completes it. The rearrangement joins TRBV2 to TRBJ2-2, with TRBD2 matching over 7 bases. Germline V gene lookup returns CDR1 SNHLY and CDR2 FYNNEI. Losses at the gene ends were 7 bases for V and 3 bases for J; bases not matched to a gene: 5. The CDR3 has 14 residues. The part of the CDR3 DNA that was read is TGTGCCAGCACCACACGGGGGGACACCGGGGAG. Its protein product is CASTTRGDTGE. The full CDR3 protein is CASTTRGDTGELFF. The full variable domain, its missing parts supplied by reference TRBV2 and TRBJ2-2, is EPEVTQTPSHQVTQMGQEVILRCVPISNHLYFYWYRQILGQKVEFLVSFYNNEISEKSEIFDDQFSVERPDGSNFTLKIRSTKLEDSAMYFCASTTRGDTGELFFGEGSRLTVL.

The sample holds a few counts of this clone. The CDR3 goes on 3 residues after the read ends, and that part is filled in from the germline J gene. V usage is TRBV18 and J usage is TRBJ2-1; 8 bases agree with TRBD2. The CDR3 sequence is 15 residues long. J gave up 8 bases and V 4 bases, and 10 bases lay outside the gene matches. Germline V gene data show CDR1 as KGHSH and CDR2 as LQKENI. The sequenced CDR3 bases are TGTGCCAGCTCACGCGGGACTAGAAGTGTCGATGAG. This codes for CASSRGTRSVDE. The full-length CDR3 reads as CASSRGTRSVDEQFF.

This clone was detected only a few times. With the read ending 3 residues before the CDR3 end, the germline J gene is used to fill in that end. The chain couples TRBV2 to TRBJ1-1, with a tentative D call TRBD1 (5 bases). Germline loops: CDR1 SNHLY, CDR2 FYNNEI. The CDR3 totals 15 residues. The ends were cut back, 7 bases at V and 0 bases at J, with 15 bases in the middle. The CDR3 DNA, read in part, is TGTGCCAGCAATCACGAGACAGTCATGAACACTGAA. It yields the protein CASNHETVMNTE. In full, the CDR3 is CASNHETVMNTEAFF.

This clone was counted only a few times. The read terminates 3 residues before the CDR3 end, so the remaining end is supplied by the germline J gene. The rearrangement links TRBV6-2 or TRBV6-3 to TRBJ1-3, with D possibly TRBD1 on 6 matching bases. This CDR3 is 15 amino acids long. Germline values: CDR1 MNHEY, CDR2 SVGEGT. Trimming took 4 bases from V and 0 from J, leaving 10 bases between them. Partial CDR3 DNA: TGTGCCAGCAGTTTTGGACAGCCCTCTGGAAACACC. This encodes CASSFGQPSGNT. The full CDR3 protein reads CASSFGQPSGNTIYF.

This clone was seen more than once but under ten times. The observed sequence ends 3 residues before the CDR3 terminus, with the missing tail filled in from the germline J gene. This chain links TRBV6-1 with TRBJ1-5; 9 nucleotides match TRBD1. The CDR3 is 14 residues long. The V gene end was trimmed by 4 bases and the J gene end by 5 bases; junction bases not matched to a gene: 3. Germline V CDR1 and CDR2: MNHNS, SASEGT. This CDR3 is CASSVTGGYQPQHF. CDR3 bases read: TGTGCCAGCAGTGTGACAGGGGGATATCAGCCC.